The 5 T cell receptor beta chains reported below all come from one sample, sequenced in a study of CD8+ T cells in alopecia areata. Documented treatment: oral pan-JAK inhibitor, 5-10 mg twice daily. cDNA reverse transcribed from extracted RNA served as the sequencing template. This table comes from immunoSEQ multiplex PCR, and its TCRdb copy is limited to in-frame clones, with some not included. Here the sample spans roughly 220,000 clones, 30% to 40% being singletons. Sequenced here: CD4+ T cells sorted from blood, sampled at approximately week 31, from a patient treated with tofacitinib. Source of these receptors: a human donor with alopecia areata.

V is TRBV4-2 and J is TRBJ1-1, with TRBD1 identical over 8 bases. Germline CDR1 and CDR2: LGHNA and YNFKEQ. The ends lost 2 bases at V and 2 bases at J; junction bases unmatched: 7. The CDR3 has 16 residues. This CDR3 reads CASSQNSGQANTEAFF. DNA for the CDR3: TGTGCCAGCAGCCAAAATTCGGGACAGGCAAACACTGAAGCTTTCTTT.

The chain combines TRBV4-1 with TRBJ1-2, with 7 bases lining up with TRBD1. Trimming removed 6 bases from V and 6 bases from J; junction bases left unmatched: 13. CDR1 MGHRA and CDR2 YSYEKL come from the germline V gene. The CDR3 covers 15 residues. The CDR3 sequence: CASRPAFRQGDGYTF. The CDR3 bases are TGCGCCAGCAGGCCCGCATTCCGACAGGGTGATGGCTACACCTTC.

This clone was counted between two and nine times. At one end, the junction sequence differs from germline, possibly due to a read error. The chain links TRBV7-7 to TRBJ2-7; D possibly matches TRBD1 or TRBD2 (6 bases each). Germline loops: CDR1 SSHAT, CDR2 FNYEAQ (reference sequence). This CDR3 comprises 16 residues. The CDR3 protein is CASSPGTRGGSYEQYF. In nucleotides, the CDR3 is TGTGCTAGCAGCCCCGGGACTCGAGGGGGGTCCTACGAGCAGTACTTC.

The chain combines TRBV7-9 with TRBJ2-1, with TRBD2 identical over 12 bases. The V and J ends lost 5 bases and 6 bases, in that order; junction bases with no gene match: 11. CDR3 length equals 17 residues. Germline V CDR1 and CDR2: SEHNR, FQNEAQ (reference sequence). Here the CDR3 reads CASSLRLAGDQGNEQFF. Here the CDR3 DNA reads TGTGCCAGCAGCCTAAGACTAGCGGGAGACCAGGGCAATGAGCAGTTCTTC.

In regard to this clone: Other DNA sequences within the sample encode an identical CDR3. The V and J genes are TRBV5-1 and TRBJ1-1; D ambiguous. The CDR3 runs 13 residues. V was cut by 0 bases and J by 1 base, with 4 bases left in between. Germline assignment: CDR1 SGHRS and CDR2 YFSETQ. CDR3 sequence reads: CASSLARNTEAFF. The CDR3 DNA sequence: TGCGCCAGCAGCTTGGCGAGGAACACTGAAGCTTTCTTT.